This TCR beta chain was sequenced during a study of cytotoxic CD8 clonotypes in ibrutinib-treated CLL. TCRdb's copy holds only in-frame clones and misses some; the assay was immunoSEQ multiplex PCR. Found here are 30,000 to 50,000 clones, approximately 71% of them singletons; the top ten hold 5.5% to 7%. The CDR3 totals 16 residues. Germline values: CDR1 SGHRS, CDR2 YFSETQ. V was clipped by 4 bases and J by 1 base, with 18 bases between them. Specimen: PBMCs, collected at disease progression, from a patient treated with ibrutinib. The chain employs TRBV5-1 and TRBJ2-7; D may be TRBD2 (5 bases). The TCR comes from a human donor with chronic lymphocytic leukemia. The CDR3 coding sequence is TGCGCCAGCAGCCCGACCCTTGGGGAGCGATCCTACGAGCAGTACTTC. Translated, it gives CASSPTLGERSYEQYF.